The 13 T cell receptor beta chains in this list originate from one sample, sequenced in a study of T-cell memory formation after mild COVID-19 (dated by TCRdb to the early 2020s). Library method: 5' RACE. Reads for this sample came from an Illumina NovaSeq 6000. The public reads were reprocessed in TCRdb via fastp at Q25 and MiXCR, keeping in-frame beta chains. Rows merge per CDR3 protein into single entries with the most common DNA and genes. Recorded for this sample are nearly 250,000 distinct CDR3 sequences; 15% of them occurred a single time. Of the sample, less than 2.5% falls within the top ten clones. Sequencing input: PBMCs or a T cell subset sorted from them (not recorded which). The receptors were sampled from an adult woman who had mild COVID-19 (a few samples of this study predate the infection). The sample titles of this study are shuffled in the database, so cell type and time point are left out; the donor was told from shared clones.

The J gene is TRBJ2-1, the V gene TRBV2; 11 bases line up with TRBD2. Trimming at V came to 0 bases and at J to 11 bases, leaving 6 bases not matched to a gene. Germline CDR1 is SNHLY and CDR2 is FYNNEI. The CDR3 has 15 amino acids. Here the CDR3 DNA reads TGTGCCAGCAGTGAAGCCGGTCTAGCGGGGGGAAAGCAGTTCTTC. It encodes CASSEAGLAGGKQFF.

This CDR3 is CASSSGGTSGNTIYF. In DNA, the CDR3 is TGTGCCAGCAGCTCAGGGGGGACCTCTGGAAACACCATATATTTT. This sequence joins TRBV3-1 and TRBJ1-3, with TRBD1 matching over 7 bases. CDR1 and CDR2 (germline): LGHDT, YNNKEL (reference sequence). The CDR3 is made up of 15 amino acids. V lost 5 bases to trimming and J lost 0 bases; unmatched junction nucleotides: 4.

This clonotype turned up a few times. The CDR3 DNA reads TGTGCCACCAGTGATTGGACAGGGACGTTTGCTTTCTTT. Translation: CATSDWTGTFAFF. This chain connects TRBV24-1 to TRBJ1-1; 8 nucleotides align to TRBD1. V was clipped by 2 bases and J by 11 bases; unmatched bases: 6. The CDR3 contains 13 residues. Per the germline V gene, CDR1 is KGHDR and CDR2 is SFDVKD.

The V and J genes are TRBV2 and TRBJ2-4; D is undetermined. Trimming pared 5 bases from V and 5 bases from J, leaving 10 bases between. Germline CDR1 SNHLY, CDR2 FYNNEI. The CDR3 is 13 residues long. DNA for the CDR3: TGTGCCAGCAGTAATGACACTGAAAACATTCAGTACTTC. Its protein product is CASSNDTENIQYF.

This clonotype has more than one count but fewer than ten. The V call is TRBV20-1, the J call TRBJ1-2, with a possible D match to TRBD1 (5 bases). CDR1 DFQATT and CDR2 SNEGSKA come from the germline V gene (reference sequence). V gave up 1 base and J gave up 4 bases, with 7 bases separating them. CDR3 length: 12 residues. The CDR3 DNA follows: TGCAGTGCTAGAGGCCAGGGCTATGGCTACACCTTC. Its protein product is CSARGQGYGYTF.

This clonotype turned up a few times. The chain uses TRBV29-1 and TRBJ2-7; TRBD1 agrees at 7 bases. The CDR3 consists of 13 residues. V trimming: 6 bases; J trimming: 4 bases; junction bases outside the gene matches: 9. Germline assignment: CDR1 SQVTM and CDR2 ANQGSEA. The CDR3 DNA is TGCAGCGTCGCACCAGGGGGATCGTACGAGCAGTACTTC. Amino acid sequence: CSVAPGGSYEQYF.

The chain has TRBV12-5 and TRBJ2-1; D uncertain. V was shortened by 4 bases and J by 7 bases, with 14 bases between the two germline ends. Looked up from germline, CDR1 is LGHNT and CDR2 is FRNRAP. The CDR3 is 14 residues long. In nucleotides, the CDR3 is TGTGCTAGTGGTTCGGCTCTGGTGAGGAATGAGCAGTTCTTC. Its translation: CASGSALVRNEQFF. The variable domain in full, with the rest retrieved from reference TRBV12-5 and TRBJ2-1, is DARVTQTPRHKVTEMGQEVTMRCQPILGHNTVFWYRQTMMQGLELLAYFRNRAPLDDSGMPKDRFSAEMPDATLATLKIQPSEPRDSAVYFCASGSALVRNEQFFGPGTRLTVL.

The rearrangement uses TRBV7-3 and TRBJ2-3, with no clear D. Trimming pared 0 bases from V and 3 bases from J, leaving 4 bases between. There are 13 residues in the CDR3. Germline V gives CDR1 SGHTA, CDR2 FQGTGA. The CDR3 nucleotides are TGTGCCAGCAGCTTAACGATGACAGATACGCAGTATTTT. This gives the protein CASSLTMTDTQYF.

This clonotype was detected ten times or more. CDR3 residues: CASSFAGLARRGSTDTQYF. The CDR3, as DNA: TGTGCCAGCAGCTTCGCGGGACTAGCTAGGAGGGGCTCCACAGATACGCAGTATTTT. The chain joins TRBV7-2 to TRBJ2-3; 9 bases align to TRBD2. V shed 3 bases and J 2 bases; nucleotides not matched to a gene: 15. The CDR3 contains 19 residues. CDR1 is SGHTA and CDR2 is FQGNSA in the germline V gene.

J is TRBJ2-3 and V is TRBV5-1; D possibly uses TRBD1 or TRBD2 (5 bases each). V dropped 4 bases and J dropped 2 bases, with 11 bases sitting between them. The CDR3 spans 14 residues. Germline CDR1 is SGHRS and CDR2 is YFSETQ. The chain's CDR3 is CASSIGTTTDTQYF. The CDR3 nucleotides are TGCGCCAGCAGCATCGGGACCACCACAGATACGCAGTATTTT.

This clonotype has a count of ten or more. This chain uses TRBV29-1 with TRBJ1-1, with no clear D. Germline V gene sequence: CDR1 SQVTM, CDR2 ANQGSEA. There are 13 residues in the CDR3. Trimming took 5 bases from V and 5 from J, leaving 15 bases between them. This CDR3 reads CSVSPGRGTEAFF. The CDR3 DNA reads TGCAGCGTTTCCCCAGGACGGGGAACTGAAGCTTTCTTT.

The chain employs TRBV2 and TRBJ2-3; 11 nucleotides align to TRBD2. Looked up from germline, CDR1 is SNHLY and CDR2 is FYNNEI. The J segment lost 1 base and the V segment lost 7 bases, leaving 7 bases of the junction unmatched. This CDR3 is built from 16 residues. DNA for the CDR3: TGTGCCAGCAACACCCTACTAGCGGGGGGCACAGATACGCAGTATTTT. Amino acids: CASNTLLAGGTDTQYF.

The rearrangement joins TRBV21-1 to TRBJ1-3. TRBV21-1 is designated a pseudogene. This CDR3 has 15 amino acids. The CDR3 DNA reads as TGTGCCAGCAGCAAAGGGTCGGGGATAGGAAACACCATATATTTT. Its protein product is CASSKGSGIGNTIYF.